This TCR beta chain was profiled in a study of long-term antiretroviral therapy in people with HIV. The study, taken as a whole, reports: Despite increasing after ART, diversity remained lower than that of transplant donor controls. Pre-ART-expanded clones dominated the repertoire at all time points. Controls exceeded HIV repertoires in CDR3 length range.

As regards this clone: What it recognizes is unknown.

V lost 1 base to trimming and J lost 4 bases; unmatched junction nucleotides: 12. CDR3 length: 18 amino acids. Germline V gene sequence: CDR1 SGHRS, CDR2 YFSETQ. Researchers report immunoSEQ v3.0 was run at survey level. A target of 40,000-50,000 T-cell genomes per sample was set for sequencing. Data came from immunoSEQ multiplex PCR; TCRdb stores just in-frame clones and leaves some out. The sample shows around 20,000 clones, just under 85% of them seen only once. Sample: unsorted PBMCs, taken 0.5 years after starting antiretroviral therapy. J is TRBJ2-1 and V is TRBV5-1; 9 bases line up with TRBD2. The TCR comes from a man aged 18 to 29 with HIV. The DNA for the CDR3 is TGCGCCAGCAGCTTGAGGTGGCGGGAGGGCCTGATGTACAATGAGCAGTTCTTC. Translating gives CASSLRWREGLMYNEQFF.